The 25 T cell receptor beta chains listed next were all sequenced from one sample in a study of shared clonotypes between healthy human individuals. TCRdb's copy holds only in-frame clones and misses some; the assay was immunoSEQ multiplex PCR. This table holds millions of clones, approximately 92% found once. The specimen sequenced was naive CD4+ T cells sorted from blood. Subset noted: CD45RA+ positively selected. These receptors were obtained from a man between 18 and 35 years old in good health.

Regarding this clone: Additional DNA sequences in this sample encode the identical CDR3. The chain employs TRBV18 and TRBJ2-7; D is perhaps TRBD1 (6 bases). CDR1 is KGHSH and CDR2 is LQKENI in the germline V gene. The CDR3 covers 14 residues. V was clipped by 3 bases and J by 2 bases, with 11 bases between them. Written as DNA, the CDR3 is TGTGCCAGCTCACCCCGGCAGGGGCCCTACGAGCAGTACTTC. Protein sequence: CASSPRQGPYEQYF.

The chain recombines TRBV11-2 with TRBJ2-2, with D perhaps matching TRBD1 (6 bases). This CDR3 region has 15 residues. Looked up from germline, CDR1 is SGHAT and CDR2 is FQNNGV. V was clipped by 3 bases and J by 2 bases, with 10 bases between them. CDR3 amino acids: CASSLYRANTGELFF. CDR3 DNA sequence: TGTGCCAGCAGCTTGTACAGGGCAAACACCGGGGAGCTGTTTTTT.

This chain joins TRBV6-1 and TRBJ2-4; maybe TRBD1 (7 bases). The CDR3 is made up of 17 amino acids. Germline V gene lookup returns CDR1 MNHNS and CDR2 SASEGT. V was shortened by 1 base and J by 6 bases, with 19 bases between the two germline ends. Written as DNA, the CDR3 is TGTGCCAGCAGTGAAGGGGGGGCAGGGGGTGCAGCAAACATTCAGTACTTC. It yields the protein CASSEGGAGGAANIQYF.

The CDR3 bases are TGTGCCAGCAGCTTGGGGAGGGCTCAGTACAATGAGCAGTTCTTC. Encoded protein: CASSLGRAQYNEQFF. The chain couples TRBV5-6 to TRBJ2-1; maybe TRBD2 (6 bases). Germline loops: CDR1 SGHDT, CDR2 YYEEEE. The CDR3 is made up of 15 amino acids. V lost 0 bases and J lost 4, with 11 bases in between.

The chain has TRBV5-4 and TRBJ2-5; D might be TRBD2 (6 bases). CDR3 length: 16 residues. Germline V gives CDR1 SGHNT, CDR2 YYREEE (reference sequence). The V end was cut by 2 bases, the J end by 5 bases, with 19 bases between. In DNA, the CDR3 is TGTGCCAGCAGCTTCACCACGACCACCCGGGGGGAGACCCAGTACTTC. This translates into CASSFTTTTRGETQYF.

The CDR3 here is CASSVARNEQFF. The DNA of the CDR3 is TGTGCCAGCAGCGTCGCGAGGAATGAGCAGTTCTTC. This chain joins TRBV7-2 and TRBJ2-1; D call uncertain. The CDR3 spans 12 residues. Looked up from germline, CDR1 is SGHTA and CDR2 is FQGNSA. V was shortened by 5 bases and J by 7 bases, with 9 bases between the two germline ends.

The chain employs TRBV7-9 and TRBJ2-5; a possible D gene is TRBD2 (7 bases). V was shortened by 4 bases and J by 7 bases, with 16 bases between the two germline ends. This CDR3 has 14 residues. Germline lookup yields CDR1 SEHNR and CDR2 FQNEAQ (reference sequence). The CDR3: CASSSPGGAGTQYF. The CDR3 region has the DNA TGTGCCAGCAGCTCCCCGGGGGGCGCGGGGACCCAGTACTTC.

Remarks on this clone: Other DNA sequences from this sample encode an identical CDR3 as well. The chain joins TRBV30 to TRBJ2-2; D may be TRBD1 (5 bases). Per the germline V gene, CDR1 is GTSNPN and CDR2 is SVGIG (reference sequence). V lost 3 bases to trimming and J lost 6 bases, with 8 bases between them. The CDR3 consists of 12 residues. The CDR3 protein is CAWSPGSGELFF. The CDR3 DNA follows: TGTGCCTGGAGCCCAGGGTCCGGGGAGCTGTTTTTT.

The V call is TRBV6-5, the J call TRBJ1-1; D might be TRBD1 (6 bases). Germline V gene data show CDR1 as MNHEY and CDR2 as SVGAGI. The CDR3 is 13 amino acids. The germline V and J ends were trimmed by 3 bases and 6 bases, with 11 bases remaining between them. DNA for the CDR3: TGTGCCAGCAGTTATCCCGGGGGCGCTGAAGCTTTCTTT. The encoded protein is CASSYPGGAEAFF.

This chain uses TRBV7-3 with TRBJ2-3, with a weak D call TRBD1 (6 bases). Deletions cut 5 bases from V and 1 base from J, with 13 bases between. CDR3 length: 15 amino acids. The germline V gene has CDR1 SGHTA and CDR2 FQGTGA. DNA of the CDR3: TGTGCCAGCAGCGCACAGGGTGAAGGCACAGATACGCAGTATTTT. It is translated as CASSAQGEGTDTQYF.

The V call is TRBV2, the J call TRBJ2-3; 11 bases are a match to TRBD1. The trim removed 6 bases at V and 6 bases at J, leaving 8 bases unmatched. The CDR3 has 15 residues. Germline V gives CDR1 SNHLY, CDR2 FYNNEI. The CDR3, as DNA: TGTGCCAGCAGCCACGGGACAGGGGGTGTGGATACGCAGTATTTT. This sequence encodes CASSHGTGGVDTQYF.

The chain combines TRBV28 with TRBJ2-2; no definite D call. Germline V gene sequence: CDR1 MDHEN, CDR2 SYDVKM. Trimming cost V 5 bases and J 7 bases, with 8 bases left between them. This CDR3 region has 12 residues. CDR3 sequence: CASSGVGGELFF. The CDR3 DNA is TGTGCCAGCAGTGGGGTAGGCGGGGAGCTGTTTTTT. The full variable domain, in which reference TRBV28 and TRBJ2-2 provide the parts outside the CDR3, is DVKVTQSSRYLVKRTGEKVFLECVQDMDHENMFWYRQDPGLGLRLIYFSYDVKMKEKGDIPEGYSVSREKKERFSLILESASTNQTSMYLCASSGVGGELFFGEGSRLTVL.

The CDR3 sequence: CASSSPGGESGNTIYF. In nucleotides, the CDR3 is TGTGCCAGCAGTTCCCCAGGGGGCGAGTCTGGAAACACCATATATTTT. The chain employs TRBV28 and TRBJ1-3, with 8 nucleotides matching TRBD1. This CDR3 is 16 amino acids long. Germline values: CDR1 MDHEN, CDR2 SYDVKM. The V segment lost 4 bases and the J segment 1 base; nucleotides outside the gene matches: 6.

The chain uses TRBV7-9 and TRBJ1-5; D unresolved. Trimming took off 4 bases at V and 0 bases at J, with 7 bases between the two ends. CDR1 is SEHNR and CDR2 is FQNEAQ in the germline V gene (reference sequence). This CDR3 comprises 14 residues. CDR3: CASSSSNSNQPQHF. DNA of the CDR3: TGTGCCAGCAGCTCAAGTAATAGCAATCAGCCCCAGCATTTT.

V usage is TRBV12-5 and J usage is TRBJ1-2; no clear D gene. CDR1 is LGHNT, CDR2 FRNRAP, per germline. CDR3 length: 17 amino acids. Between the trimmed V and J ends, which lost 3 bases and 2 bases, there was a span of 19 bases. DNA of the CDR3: TGTGCTAGTGGTTTAAGTGGGCAGCTCCCCGGGAACTATGGCTACACCTTC. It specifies CASGLSGQLPGNYGYTF.

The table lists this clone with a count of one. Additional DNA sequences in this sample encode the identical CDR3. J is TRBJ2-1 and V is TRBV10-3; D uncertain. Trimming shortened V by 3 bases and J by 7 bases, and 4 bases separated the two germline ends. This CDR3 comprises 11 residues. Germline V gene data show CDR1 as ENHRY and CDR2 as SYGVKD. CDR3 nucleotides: TGTGCCATCAGTGAACTTAATGAGCAGTTCTTC. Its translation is CAISELNEQFF.

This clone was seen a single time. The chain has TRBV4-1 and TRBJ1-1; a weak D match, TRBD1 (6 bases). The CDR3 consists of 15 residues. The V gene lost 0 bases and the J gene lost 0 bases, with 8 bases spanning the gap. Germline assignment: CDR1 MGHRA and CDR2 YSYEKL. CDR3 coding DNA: TGCGCCAGCAGCCAAGAATACAGGGTGAACACTGAAGCTTTCTTT. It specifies CASSQEYRVNTEAFF.

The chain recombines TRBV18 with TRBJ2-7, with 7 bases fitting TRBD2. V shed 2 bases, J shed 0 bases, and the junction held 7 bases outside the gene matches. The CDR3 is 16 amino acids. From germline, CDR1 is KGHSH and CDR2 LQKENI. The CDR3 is CASSPIGRGSSYEQYF. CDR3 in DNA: TGTGCCAGCTCACCAATAGGGAGGGGAAGCTCCTACGAGCAGTACTTC.

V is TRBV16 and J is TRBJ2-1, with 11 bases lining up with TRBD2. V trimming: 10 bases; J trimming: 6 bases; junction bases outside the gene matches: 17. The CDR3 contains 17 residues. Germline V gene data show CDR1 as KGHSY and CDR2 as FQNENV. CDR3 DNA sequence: TGTGCCAACCCACCGGGGGCTAGCGGGAGGTATTCCAATGAGCAGTTCTTC. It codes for CANPPGASGRYSNEQFF.

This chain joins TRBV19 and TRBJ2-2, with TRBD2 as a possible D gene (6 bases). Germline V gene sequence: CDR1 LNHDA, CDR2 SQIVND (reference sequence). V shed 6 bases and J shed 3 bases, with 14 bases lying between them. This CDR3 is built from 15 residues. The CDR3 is CASRTVEGYTGELFF. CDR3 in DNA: TGTGCCAGTAGGACTGTGGAGGGGTACACCGGGGAGCTGTTTTTT.

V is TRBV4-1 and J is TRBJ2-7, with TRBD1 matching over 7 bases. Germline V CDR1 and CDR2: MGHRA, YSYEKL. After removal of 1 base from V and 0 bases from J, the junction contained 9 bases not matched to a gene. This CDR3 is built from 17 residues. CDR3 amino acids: CASSQGPSRGNSYEQYF. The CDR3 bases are TGCGCCAGCAGCCAAGGCCCCAGCAGGGGGAACTCCTACGAGCAGTACTTC.

CDR3 DNA sequence: TGTGCCTCCTGGGGCAGGGAGGTCGGTGAGACCCAGTACTTC. Translated, it gives CASWGREVGETQYF. The rearrangement links TRBV19 to TRBJ2-5, with TRBD2 as a possible D gene (6 bases). The germline gives CDR1 LNHDA, CDR2 SQIVND (reference sequence). Deletions cut 11 bases from V and 5 bases from J, with 21 bases between. There are 14 residues in the CDR3.

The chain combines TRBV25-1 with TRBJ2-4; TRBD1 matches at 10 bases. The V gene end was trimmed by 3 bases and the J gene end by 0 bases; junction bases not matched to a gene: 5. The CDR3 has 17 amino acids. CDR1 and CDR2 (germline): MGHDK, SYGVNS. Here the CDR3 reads CASSEWDRGLAKNIQYF. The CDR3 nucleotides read TGTGCCAGCAGTGAGTGGGACAGGGGTCTAGCCAAAAACATTCAGTACTTC.

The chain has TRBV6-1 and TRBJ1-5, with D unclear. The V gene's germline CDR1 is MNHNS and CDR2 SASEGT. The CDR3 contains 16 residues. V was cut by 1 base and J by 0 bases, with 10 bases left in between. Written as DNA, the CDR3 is TGTGCCAGCAGTGAAGGGGCGGGTACTAGCAATCAGCCCCAGCATTTT. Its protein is CASSEGAGTSNQPQHF.

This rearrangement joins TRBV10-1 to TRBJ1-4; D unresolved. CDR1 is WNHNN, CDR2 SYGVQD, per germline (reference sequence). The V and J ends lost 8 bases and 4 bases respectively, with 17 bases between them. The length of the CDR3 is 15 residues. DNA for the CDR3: TGCGCCAGCGGCCGATCGCAGGCAGATAATGAAAAACTGTTTTTT. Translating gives CASGRSQADNEKLFF.